Listed below are T cell receptor beta chains from one sample, sequenced in a study of T cell responses to AZD1222 COVID-19 vaccine. The assay was immunoSEQ multiplex PCR, and TCRdb's table has in-frame clones only and misses some. The sample has 68,000 or so clones, around four fifths seen once; the top ten hold over 10%. Sequenced here: peripheral blood, sampled on day 0 of AZD1222 vaccination. The receptors stem from an adult in good health. Each CDR3 is given with its conserved first and last residue. Fields, in order: CDR3 DNA, CDR3 protein, clone size, V gene, D gene, J gene. D genes are given only for firm matches. Some rows mark clone size as missing; the rest say once, few, many or name a class of expanded clone.

CDR3nt: TGTGCCAGCAGTGAATTTCGTCTAAATTCACCCCTCCACTTT
CDR3aa: CASSEFRLNSPLHF
abundance: NA
v_gene: TRBV6-4
d_gene: NA
j_gene: TRBJ1-6

CDR3nt: TGCAGCGTTGTAATTGGGGGCTCTAATTCACCCCTCCACTTT
CDR3aa: CSVVIGGSNSPLHF
abundance: NA
v_gene: TRBV29-1
d_gene: NA
j_gene: TRBJ1-6

CDR3nt: TGTGCCAGCAGCTTAACATCTTCAGGGGCAACAGATACGCAGTATTTT
CDR3aa: CASSLTSSGATDTQYF
abundance: NA
v_gene: TRBV7-2
d_gene: NA
j_gene: TRBJ2-3

CDR3nt: TGTGCCAGTAGATGGGAGAACACTGAAGCTTTCTTT
CDR3aa: CASRWENTEAFF
abundance: once
v_gene: TRBV19
d_gene: NA
j_gene: TRBJ1-1

CDR3nt: TGTGCCAGTAGTCCGGGACAGGGGGTTGATGGAACAGATACGCAGTATTTT
CDR3aa: CASSPGQGVDGTDTQYF
abundance: once
v_gene: TRBV19
d_gene: TRBD1
j_gene: TRBJ2-3

CDR3nt: TGTGCCAGCGCCCCCCGAGCGGGGGCCACCGGGGAGCTGTTTTTT
CDR3aa: CASAPRAGATGELFF
abundance: NA
v_gene: TRBV3-1/TRBV3-2
d_gene: TRBD2
j_gene: TRBJ2-2

CDR3nt: TGCAGCGTGCACGGGGGAGAGGAAGGCTACACCTTC
CDR3aa: CSVHGGEEGYTF
abundance: NA
v_gene: TRBV29-1
d_gene: NA
j_gene: TRBJ1-2

CDR3nt: TGTGCCAGCAGCGCAGGGGACTTTCCTGGAAACACCATATATTTT
CDR3aa: CASSAGDFPGNTIYF
abundance: NA
v_gene: TRBV9
d_gene: NA
j_gene: TRBJ1-3

CDR3nt: TGTGCCATCAGCGAGCTGGGGGGAGTCGGGGAGACCCAGTACTTC
CDR3aa: CAISELGGVGETQYF
abundance: NA
v_gene: TRBV10-3
d_gene: NA
j_gene: TRBJ2-5

CDR3nt: TGTGCCAGCAGTTCGTATATGAACACTGAAGCTTTCTTT
CDR3aa: CASSSYMNTEAFF
abundance: NA
v_gene: TRBV12-3/TRBV12-4
d_gene: NA
j_gene: TRBJ1-1

CDR3nt: TGTGCCAGCAGCCAAGATCTGAACACTGAAGCTTTCTTT
CDR3aa: CASSQDLNTEAFF
abundance: NA
v_gene: TRBV3-1/TRBV3-2
d_gene: NA
j_gene: TRBJ1-1

CDR3nt: TGTGCCAGCAGTAAGGGGGTATCTGGAAACACCATATATTTT
CDR3aa: CASSKGVSGNTIYF
abundance: NA
v_gene: TRBV27
d_gene: NA
j_gene: TRBJ1-3

CDR3nt: TGTGCCAGCTCACGAGAGGCCTCAGGGGGCGCCGGGGAGCTGTTTTTT
CDR3aa: CASSREASGGAGELFF
abundance: NA
v_gene: TRBV18
d_gene: TRBD1
j_gene: TRBJ2-2

CDR3nt: TGTGCCATTGCGGGACTGGGAGCCTACGAGCAGTACTTC
CDR3aa: CAIAGLGAYEQYF
abundance: NA
v_gene: TRBV10-3
d_gene: NA
j_gene: TRBJ2-7

CDR3nt: TGTGCCAGCACCCCGGGAGGACTTACATCTGGGGCCAACGTCCTGACTTTC
CDR3aa: CASTPGGLTSGANVLTF
abundance: NA
v_gene: TRBV6-2/TRBV6-3
d_gene: TRBD2
j_gene: TRBJ2-6

CDR3nt: TGCGCCAGCAGTGAGTTTCTGGGGAACACTGAAGCTTTCTTT
CDR3aa: CASSEFLGNTEAFF
abundance: NA
v_gene: TRBV10-2
d_gene: NA
j_gene: TRBJ1-1

CDR3nt: TGTGCCAGCATCCAACCGCGCAACGAGGATGGCTACACCTTC
CDR3aa: CASIQPRNEDGYTF
abundance: NA
v_gene: TRBV7-9
d_gene: NA
j_gene: TRBJ1-2

CDR3nt: TGCAGCGTTCGACGAACATCCTTTGATGAGCAGTACTTC
CDR3aa: CSVRRTSFDEQYF
abundance: NA
v_gene: TRBV29-1
d_gene: NA
j_gene: TRBJ2-7

CDR3nt: TGTGCCAGCAGCTCGACAGGGGTCTGGGAGCAGTTCTTC
CDR3aa: CASSSTGVWEQFF
abundance: NA
v_gene: TRBV7-9
d_gene: TRBD1
j_gene: TRBJ2-1

CDR3nt: TGTGCCACCAGCAAAGGCCGGGCAGGCCTTAATGAAAAACTGTTTTTT
CDR3aa: CATSKGRAGLNEKLFF
abundance: NA
v_gene: TRBV15
d_gene: NA
j_gene: TRBJ1-4

CDR3nt: TGTGCCAGCAGCCCACCCCGAGCGGGGGCTGCCCAAGGTAGTGAGACCCAGTACTTC
CDR3aa: CASSPPRAGAAQGSETQYF
abundance: once
v_gene: TRBV9
d_gene: TRBD2
j_gene: TRBJ2-5

CDR3nt: TGTGCCAGCAGCTTAAATCCAGGCACTGAAGCTTTCTTT
CDR3aa: CASSLNPGTEAFF
abundance: few
v_gene: TRBV7-2
d_gene: NA
j_gene: TRBJ1-1

CDR3nt: TGTGCCAGCAGTGAACCCGCCGGTCGTCGGGGCGGCTACGAGCAGTACTTC
CDR3aa: CASSEPAGRRGGYEQYF
abundance: NA
v_gene: TRBV2
d_gene: NA
j_gene: TRBJ2-7

CDR3nt: TGTGCCAGTAGTATTTATCGGGGGCCGTACGAGCAGTACTTC
CDR3aa: CASSIYRGPYEQYF
abundance: NA
v_gene: TRBV19
d_gene: NA
j_gene: TRBJ2-7

CDR3nt: TGTGCCAGCAGCCAAGACTGGGCCTCCTCTGGCGGCTACACCTTC
CDR3aa: CASSQDWASSGGYTF
abundance: NA
v_gene: TRBV3-1/TRBV3-2
d_gene: NA
j_gene: TRBJ1-2

CDR3nt: TGTGCCAGCTCACCACCGATGACAGGGGGTTTTTTCGGAAACACCATATATTTT
CDR3aa: CASSPPMTGGFFGNTIYF
abundance: once
v_gene: TRBV18
d_gene: TRBD1
j_gene: TRBJ1-3

CDR3nt: TGTGCCAGCAGCGTAGCTTCGGGGAACACTGAAGCTTTCTTT
CDR3aa: CASSVASGNTEAFF
abundance: NA
v_gene: TRBV9
d_gene: NA
j_gene: TRBJ1-1